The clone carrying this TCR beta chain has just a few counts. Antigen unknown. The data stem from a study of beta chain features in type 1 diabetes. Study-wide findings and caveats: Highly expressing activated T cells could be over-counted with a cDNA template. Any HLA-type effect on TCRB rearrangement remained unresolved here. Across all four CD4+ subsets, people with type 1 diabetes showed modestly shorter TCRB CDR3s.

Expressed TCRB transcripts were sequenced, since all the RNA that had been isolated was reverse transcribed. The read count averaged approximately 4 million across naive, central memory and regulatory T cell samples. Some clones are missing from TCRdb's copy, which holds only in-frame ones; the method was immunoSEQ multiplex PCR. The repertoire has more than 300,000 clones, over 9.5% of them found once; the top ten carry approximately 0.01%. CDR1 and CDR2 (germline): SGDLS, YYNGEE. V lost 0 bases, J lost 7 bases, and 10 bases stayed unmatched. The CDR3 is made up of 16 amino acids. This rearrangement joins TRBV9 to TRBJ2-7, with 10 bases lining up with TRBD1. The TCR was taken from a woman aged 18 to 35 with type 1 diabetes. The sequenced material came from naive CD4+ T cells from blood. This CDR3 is CASSVGAGQGTPEQYF. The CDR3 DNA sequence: TGTGCCAGCAGCGTAGGGGCGGGACAGGGGACGCCTGAGCAGTACTTC.